This entry features one TCR beta chain sequence. Its specificity is not known. CD45RO-CCR7+CD27+CD95- cells counted as naive CD8+ T cells. The TRB libraries of cDNA were built by UMI-labeled 5' RACE. Reprocessing the 5' RACE reads, TCRdb reports a single entry for every CDR3 protein and omits DNA. Its clone listing holds tens of thousands of distinct CDR3 sequences. The CDR3 loop spans 15 amino acids. Germline-derived CDR1 and CDR2 are LGHNA and YSLEER. The sample is drawn from a study of CXCR3-negative and CXCR3-positive naive CD8 T cells. General study points: Against CXCR3-negative naive cells, CXCR3-positive naive cells showed more hydrophobic TRB CDR3s. Between one naive subset and the other, surface CD5 was comparable, and TCR strength was inferred from TRB CDR3 properties.

The clonotype comes from a human donor in good health. Some clones in this sample may be carry-over from other donors' samples. The chain carries TRBV4-3 and TRBJ2-7; TCRdb's D call, TRBD1, is unchecked because there is no DNA. Specimen: naive CXCR3+ CD8+ T cells from blood. As to subset: CD45RO-CCR7+CD27+CD95- naive CD8+ T cells expressing CXCR3 (TNR3+). The chain's CDR3 is CASSQGAKSSYEQYF.